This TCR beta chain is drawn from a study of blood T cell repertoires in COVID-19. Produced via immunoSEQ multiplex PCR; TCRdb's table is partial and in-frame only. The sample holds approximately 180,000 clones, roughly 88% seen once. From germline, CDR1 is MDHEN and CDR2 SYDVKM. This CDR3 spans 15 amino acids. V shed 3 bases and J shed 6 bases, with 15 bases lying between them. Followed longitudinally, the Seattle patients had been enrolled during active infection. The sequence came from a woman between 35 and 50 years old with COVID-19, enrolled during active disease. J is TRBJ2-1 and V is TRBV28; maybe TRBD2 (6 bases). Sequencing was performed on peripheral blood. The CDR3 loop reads CASSLGGVGFNEQFF. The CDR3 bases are TGTGCCAGCAGTTTGGGAGGCGTGGGGTTCAATGAGCAGTTCTTC.